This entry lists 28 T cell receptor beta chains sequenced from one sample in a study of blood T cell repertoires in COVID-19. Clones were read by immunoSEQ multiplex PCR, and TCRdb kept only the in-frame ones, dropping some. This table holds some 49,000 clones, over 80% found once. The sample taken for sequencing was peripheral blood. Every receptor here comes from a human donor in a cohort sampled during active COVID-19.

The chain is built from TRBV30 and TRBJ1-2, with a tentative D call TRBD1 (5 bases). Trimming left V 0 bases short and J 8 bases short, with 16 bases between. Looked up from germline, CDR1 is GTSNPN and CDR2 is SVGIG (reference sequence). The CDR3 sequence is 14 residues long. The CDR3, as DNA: TGTGCCTGGAGTGTATTGGGTAGGGGAGGCGGCTACACCTTC. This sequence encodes CAWSVLGRGGGYTF. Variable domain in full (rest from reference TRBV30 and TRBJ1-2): SQTIHQWPATLVQPVGSPLSLECTVEGTSNPNLYWYRQAAGRGLQLLFYSVGIGQISSEVPQNLSASRPQDRQFILSSKKLLLSDSGFYLCAWSVLGRGGGYTFGSGTRLTVV.

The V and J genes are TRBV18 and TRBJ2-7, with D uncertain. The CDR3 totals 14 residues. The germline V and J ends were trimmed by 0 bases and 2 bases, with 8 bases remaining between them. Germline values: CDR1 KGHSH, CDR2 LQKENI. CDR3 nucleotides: TGTGCCAGCTCACCACCCTTCGACACCTACGAGCAGTACTTC. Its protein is CASSPPFDTYEQYF.

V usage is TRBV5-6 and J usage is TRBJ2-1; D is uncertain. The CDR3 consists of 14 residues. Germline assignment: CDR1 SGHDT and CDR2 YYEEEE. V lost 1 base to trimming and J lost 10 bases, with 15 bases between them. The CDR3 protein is CASSLSLYSPEQFF. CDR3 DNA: TGTGCCAGCAGCTTGTCGCTTTACTCTCCCGAGCAGTTCTTC.

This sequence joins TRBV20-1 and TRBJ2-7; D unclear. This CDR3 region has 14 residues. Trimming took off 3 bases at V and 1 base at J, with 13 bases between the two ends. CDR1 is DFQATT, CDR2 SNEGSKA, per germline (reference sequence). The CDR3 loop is CSASNLIVSYEQYF. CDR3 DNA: TGCAGTGCTAGTAACTTAATAGTTTCCTACGAGCAGTACTTC.

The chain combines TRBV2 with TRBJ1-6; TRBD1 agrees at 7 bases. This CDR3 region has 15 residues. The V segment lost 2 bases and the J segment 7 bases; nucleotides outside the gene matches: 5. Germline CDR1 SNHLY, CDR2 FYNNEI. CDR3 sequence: CASSEQGVSNSPLHF. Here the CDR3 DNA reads TGTGCCAGCAGTGAACAGGGGGTTTCCAATTCACCCCTCCACTTT.

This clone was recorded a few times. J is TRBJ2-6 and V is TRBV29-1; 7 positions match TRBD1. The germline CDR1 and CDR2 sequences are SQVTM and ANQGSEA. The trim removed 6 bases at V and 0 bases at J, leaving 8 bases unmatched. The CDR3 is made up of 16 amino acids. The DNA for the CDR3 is TGCAGCGTCTCCGGGACAGCCTACTCTGGGGCCAACGTCCTGACTTTC. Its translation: CSVSGTAYSGANVLTF. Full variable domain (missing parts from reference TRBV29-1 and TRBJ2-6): SAVISQKPSRDICQRGTSLTIQCQVDSQVTMMFWYRQQPGQSLTLIATANQGSEATYESGFVIDKFPISRPNLTFSTLTVSNMSPEDSSIYLCSVSGTAYSGANVLTFGAGSRLTVL.

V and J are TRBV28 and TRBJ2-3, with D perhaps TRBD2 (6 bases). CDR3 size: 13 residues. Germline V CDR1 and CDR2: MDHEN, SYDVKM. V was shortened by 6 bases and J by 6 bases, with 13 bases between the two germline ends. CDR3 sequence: CASSGAGLDTQYF. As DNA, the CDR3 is TGTGCCAGCAGCGGGGCGGGGCTTGATACGCAGTATTTT.

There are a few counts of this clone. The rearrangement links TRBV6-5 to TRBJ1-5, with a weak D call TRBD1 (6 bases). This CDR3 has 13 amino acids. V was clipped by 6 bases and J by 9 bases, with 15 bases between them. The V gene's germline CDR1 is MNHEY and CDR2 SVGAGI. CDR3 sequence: CASSLTGFRPQHF. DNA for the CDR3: TGTGCCAGCAGCCTTACAGGGTTTCGGCCCCAGCATTTT.

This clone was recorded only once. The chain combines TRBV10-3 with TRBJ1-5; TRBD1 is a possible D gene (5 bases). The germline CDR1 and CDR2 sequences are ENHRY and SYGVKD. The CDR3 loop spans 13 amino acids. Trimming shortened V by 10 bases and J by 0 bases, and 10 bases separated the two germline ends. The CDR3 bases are TGTGCCAGCACAGGAGATAGCAATCAGCCCCAGCATTTT. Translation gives CASTGDSNQPQHF.

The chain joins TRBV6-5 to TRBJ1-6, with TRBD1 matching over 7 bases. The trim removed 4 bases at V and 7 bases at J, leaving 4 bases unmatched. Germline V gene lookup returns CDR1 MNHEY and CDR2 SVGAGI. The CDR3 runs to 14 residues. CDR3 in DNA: TGTGCCAGCAGTTTGGGGGACAGAAATTCACCCCTCCACTTT. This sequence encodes CASSLGDRNSPLHF.

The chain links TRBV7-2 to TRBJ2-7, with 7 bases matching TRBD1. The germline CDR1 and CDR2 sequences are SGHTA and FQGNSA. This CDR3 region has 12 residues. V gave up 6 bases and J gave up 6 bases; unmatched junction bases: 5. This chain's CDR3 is CASSSPGGEQYF. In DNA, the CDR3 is TGTGCCAGCAGTTCACCAGGGGGCGAGCAGTACTTC.

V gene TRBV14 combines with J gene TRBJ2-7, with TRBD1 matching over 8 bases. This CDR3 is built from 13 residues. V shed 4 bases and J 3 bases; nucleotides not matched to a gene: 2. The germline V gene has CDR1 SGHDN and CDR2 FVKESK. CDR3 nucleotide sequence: TGTGCCAGCAGCCGGGACAGGCTCTACGAGCAGTACTTC. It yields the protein CASSRDRLYEQYF.

The CDR3 loop is CASSSGQGAGVPEAFF. The CDR3 DNA reads TGTGCCAGCAGCTCGGGACAGGGGGCGGGAGTCCCTGAAGCTTTCTTT. The chain combines TRBV5-4 with TRBJ1-1; 12 bases are a match to TRBD1. The ends lost 3 bases at V and 6 bases at J; junction bases unmatched: 9. The CDR3 length is 16 residues. CDR1 and CDR2 (germline): SGHNT, YYREEE (reference sequence).

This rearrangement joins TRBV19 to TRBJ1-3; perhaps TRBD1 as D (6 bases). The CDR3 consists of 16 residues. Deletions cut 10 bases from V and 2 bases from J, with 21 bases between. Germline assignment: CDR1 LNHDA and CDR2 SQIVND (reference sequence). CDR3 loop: CATGGRRGSAGNTIYF. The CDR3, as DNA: TGTGCCACTGGGGGCAGGCGGGGGTCGGCTGGAAACACCATATATTTT.

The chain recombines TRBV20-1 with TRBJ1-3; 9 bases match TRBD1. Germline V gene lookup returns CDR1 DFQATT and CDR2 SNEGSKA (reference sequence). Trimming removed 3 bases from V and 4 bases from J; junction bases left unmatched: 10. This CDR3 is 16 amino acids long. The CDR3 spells CSASWVGTGNGNTIYF. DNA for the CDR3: TGCAGTGCTAGTTGGGTGGGGACAGGGAACGGAAACACCATATATTTT.

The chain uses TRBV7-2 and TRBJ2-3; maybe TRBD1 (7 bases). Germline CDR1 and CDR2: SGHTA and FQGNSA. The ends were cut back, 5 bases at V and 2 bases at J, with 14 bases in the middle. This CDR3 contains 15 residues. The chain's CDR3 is CASSRRGPTTDTQYF. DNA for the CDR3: TGTGCCAGCAGCCGGAGGGGGCCTACCACAGATACGCAGTATTTT.

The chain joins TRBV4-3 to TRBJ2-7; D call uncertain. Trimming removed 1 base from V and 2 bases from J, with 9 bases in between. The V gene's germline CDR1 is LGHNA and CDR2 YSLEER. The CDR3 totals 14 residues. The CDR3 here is CASSQVVQAYEQYF. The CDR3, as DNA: TGCGCCAGCAGCCAAGTCGTTCAGGCCTACGAGCAGTACTTC.

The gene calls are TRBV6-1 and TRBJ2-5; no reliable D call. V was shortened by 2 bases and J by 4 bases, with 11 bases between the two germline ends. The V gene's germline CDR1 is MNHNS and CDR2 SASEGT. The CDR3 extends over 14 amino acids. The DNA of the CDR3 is TGTGCCAGCAGTGAATTCGGAAGGAGAGAGACCCAGTACTTC. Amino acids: CASSEFGRRETQYF.

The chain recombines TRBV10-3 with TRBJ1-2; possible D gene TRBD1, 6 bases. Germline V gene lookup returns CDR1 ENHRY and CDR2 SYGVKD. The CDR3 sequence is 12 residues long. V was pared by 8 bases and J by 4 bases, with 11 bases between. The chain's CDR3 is CAIRGGGYGYTF. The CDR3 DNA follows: TGTGCCATCCGAGGGGGGGGCTATGGCTACACCTTC.

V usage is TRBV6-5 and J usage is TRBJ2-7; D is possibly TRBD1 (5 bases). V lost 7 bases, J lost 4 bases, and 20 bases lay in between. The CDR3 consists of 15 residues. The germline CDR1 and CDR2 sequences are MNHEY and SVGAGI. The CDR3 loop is CASTSAQGRFYEQYF. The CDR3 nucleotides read TGTGCCAGCACCTCAGCCCAGGGCCGGTTTTACGAGCAGTACTTC.

CDR3 loop: CASSGLAEETQYF. CDR3 DNA sequence: TGTGCCAGCAGTGGACTAGCCGAAGAGACCCAGTACTTC. The chain recombines TRBV6-2 or TRBV6-3 with TRBJ2-5, with 8 bases lining up with TRBD2. The CDR3 is 13 residues long. V gave up 5 bases and J gave up 3 bases; unmatched junction bases: 2. Per germline, CDR1 MNHEY and CDR2 SVGEGT.

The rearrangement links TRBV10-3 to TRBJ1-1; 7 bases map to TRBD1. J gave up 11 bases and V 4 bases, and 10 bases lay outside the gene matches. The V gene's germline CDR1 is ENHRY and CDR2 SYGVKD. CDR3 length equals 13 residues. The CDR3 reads CAISAQGLEDAFF. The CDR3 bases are TGTGCCATCAGTGCACAGGGGCTCGAGGATGCTTTCTTT.

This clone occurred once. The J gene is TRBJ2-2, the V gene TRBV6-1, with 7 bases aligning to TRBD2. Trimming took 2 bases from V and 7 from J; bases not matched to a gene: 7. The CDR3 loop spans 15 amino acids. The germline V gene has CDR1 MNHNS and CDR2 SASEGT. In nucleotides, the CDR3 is TGTGCCAGCAGTGAACTTGGCGGGGGAATCGGGGAGCTGTTTTTT. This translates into CASSELGGGIGELFF.

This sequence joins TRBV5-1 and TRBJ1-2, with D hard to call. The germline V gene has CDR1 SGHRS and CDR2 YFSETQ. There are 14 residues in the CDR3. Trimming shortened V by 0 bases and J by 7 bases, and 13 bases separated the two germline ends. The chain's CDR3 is CASSLGADLRGYTF. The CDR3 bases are TGCGCCAGCAGCTTGGGAGCCGATCTCCGTGGCTACACCTTC.

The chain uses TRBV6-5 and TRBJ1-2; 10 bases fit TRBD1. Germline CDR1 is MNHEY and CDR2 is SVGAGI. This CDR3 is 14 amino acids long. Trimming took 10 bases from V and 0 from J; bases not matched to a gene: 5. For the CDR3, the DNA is TGTGCCACTAAGGACAGGGGGACTAACTATGGCTACACCTTC. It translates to CATKDRGTNYGYTF.

Here the CDR3 reads CASSQEGDAPDTQYF. CDR3 sequence (DNA): TGTGCCAGCAGCCAAGAAGGAGATGCCCCAGATACGCAGTATTTT. The V gene is TRBV4-2, the J gene TRBJ2-3, with D uncertain. From germline, CDR1 is LGHNA and CDR2 YNFKEQ. V shed 0 bases and J shed 4 bases, with 11 bases lying between them. The CDR3 sequence is 15 residues long.

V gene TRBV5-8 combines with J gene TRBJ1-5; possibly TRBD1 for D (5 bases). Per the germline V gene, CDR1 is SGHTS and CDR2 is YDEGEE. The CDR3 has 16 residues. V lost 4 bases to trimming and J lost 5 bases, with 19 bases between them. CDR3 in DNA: TGTGCCAGCAGCCTTTTCCACGCCCGGGGGGATCAGCCCCAGCATTTT. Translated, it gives CASSLFHARGDQPQHF.

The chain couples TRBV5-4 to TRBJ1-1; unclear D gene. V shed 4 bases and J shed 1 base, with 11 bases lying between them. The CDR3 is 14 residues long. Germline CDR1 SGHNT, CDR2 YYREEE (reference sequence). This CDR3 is CASSEGGKNTEAFF. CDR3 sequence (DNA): TGTGCCAGCAGCGAGGGAGGGAAGAACACTGAAGCTTTCTTT. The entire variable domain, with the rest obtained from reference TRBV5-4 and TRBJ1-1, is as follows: ETGVTQSPTHLIKTRGQQVTLRCSSQSGHNTVSWYQQALGQGPQFIFQYYREEENGRGNFPPRFSGLQFPNYSSELNVNALELDDSALYLCASSEGGKNTEAFFGQGTRLTVV.